This TCR beta chain originates from a study of identical twins. Study results and caveats: For monozygotic twins, models underestimated out-of-frame TCR alpha sharing.

MiXCR, applied by TCRdb to the 5' RACE reads, yields one record per CDR3 protein. The table records about 190,000 distinct CDR3 sequences, approximately 16% of them present only once. This clonotype was counted at least ten times. What it binds is unknown. The V gene lost 7 bases and the J gene lost 3 bases, with 7 bases spanning the gap. The CDR3 is made up of 12 amino acids. Germline lookup yields CDR1 SGHRS and CDR2 YFSETQ. These data were also reused for a study on T cells expressing NK-cell markers. That report notes: The TCR beta repertoires were obtained from sorted CD3+CD56+NKG2C+, CD3+CD56+NKG2C- and CD3+CD56-NKG2C+ T cells. Dominant NKG2C+ clonotypes were found to form roughly 1.0-7.0% of CD8+ T cells in a handful of donors. Clarity on HCMV specificity was lacking for the expanded NKG2C+ T cell clones.

The sequenced sample was CD8+ T cells sorted from blood. V gene TRBV5-1 combines with J gene TRBJ2-2; no reliable D call. The receptor was isolated from a young woman in good health. CDR3 coding DNA: TGCGCCAGCGGGCAAGACACCGGGGAGCTGTTTTTT. Translating gives CASGQDTGELFF.